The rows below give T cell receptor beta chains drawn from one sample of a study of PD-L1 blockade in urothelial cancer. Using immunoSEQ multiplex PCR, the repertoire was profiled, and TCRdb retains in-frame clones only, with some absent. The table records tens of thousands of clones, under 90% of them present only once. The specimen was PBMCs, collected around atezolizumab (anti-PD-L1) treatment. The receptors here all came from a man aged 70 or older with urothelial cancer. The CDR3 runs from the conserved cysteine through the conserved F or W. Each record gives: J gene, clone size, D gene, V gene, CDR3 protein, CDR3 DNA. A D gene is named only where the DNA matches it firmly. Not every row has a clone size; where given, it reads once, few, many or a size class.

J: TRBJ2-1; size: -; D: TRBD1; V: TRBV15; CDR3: CATSRGYNIPGQGRGNEQFF; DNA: TGTGCCACCAGCAGAGGATACAATATCCCGGGACAGGGAAGAGGCAATGAGCAGTTCTTC
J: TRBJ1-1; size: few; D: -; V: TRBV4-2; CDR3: CASSQGDYTEAFF; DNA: TGTGCCAGCAGCCAAGGGGACTACACTGAAGCTTTCTTT
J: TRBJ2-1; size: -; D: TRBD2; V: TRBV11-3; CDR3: CASSPSGGYNEQFF; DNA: TGTGCCAGCAGCCCTAGCGGGGGGTACAATGAGCAGTTCTTC
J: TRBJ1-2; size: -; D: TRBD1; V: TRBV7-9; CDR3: CASSSTGGNYGYTF; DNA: TGTGCCAGCAGCTCGACAGGGGGGAACTATGGCTACACCTTC
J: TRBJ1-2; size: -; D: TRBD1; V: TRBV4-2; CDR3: CASSQPPGTGNYGYTF; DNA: TGTGCCAGCAGCCAACCCCCCGGGACAGGAAACTATGGCTACACCTTC
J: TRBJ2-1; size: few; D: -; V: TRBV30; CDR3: CAWTPGDGYNEQFF; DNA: TGTGCCTGGACCCCGGGAGACGGTTACAATGAGCAGTTCTTC
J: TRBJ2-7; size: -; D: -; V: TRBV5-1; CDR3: CASTDLPDTGEQYF; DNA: TGCGCCAGCACCGACCTTCCGGACACGGGCGAGCAGTACTTC
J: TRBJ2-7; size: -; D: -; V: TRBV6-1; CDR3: CASSEALGVMGMGSSYEQYF; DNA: TGTGCCAGCAGTGAAGCGCTCGGGGTTATGGGGATGGGGAGCTCCTACGAGCAGTACTTC
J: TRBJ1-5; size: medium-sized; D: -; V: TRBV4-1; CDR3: CASGAYSNQPQHF; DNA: TGCGCCAGCGGGGCTTATAGCAATCAGCCCCAGCATTTT
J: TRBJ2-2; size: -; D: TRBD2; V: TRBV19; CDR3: CASIRGLAVPGELFF; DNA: TGTGCCAGTATCCGCGGACTAGCGGTCCCCGGGGAGCTGTTTTTT
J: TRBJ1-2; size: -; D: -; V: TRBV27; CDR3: CASSLRGDVNYGYTF; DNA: TGTGCCAGCAGTTTACGAGGCGACGTTAACTATGGCTACACCTTC
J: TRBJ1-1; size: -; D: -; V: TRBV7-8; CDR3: CASSPRNMNTEAFF; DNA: TGTGCCAGCAGCCCCAGGAACATGAACACTGAAGCTTTCTTT
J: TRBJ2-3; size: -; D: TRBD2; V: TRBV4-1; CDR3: CASSQDTAGGASTDTQYF; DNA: TGCGCCAGCAGCCAAGATACGGCGGGGGGGGCTAGCACAGATACGCAGTATTTT
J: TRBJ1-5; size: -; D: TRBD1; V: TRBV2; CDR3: CASSDRGQGNQPQHF; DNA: TGTGCCAGCAGTGATCGCGGACAGGGGAATCAGCCCCAGCATTTT
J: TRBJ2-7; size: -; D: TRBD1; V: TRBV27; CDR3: CASSLTGPPGEQYF; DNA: TGTGCCAGCAGTTTGACAGGGCCTCCTGGCGAGCAGTACTTC
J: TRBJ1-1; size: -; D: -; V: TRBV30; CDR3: CAWSTFRLNTEAFF; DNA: TGTGCCTGGAGCACCTTCAGATTAAACACTGAAGCTTTCTTT
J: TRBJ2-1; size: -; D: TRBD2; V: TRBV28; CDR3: CASSLGGGSYNEQFF; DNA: TGTGCCAGCAGTTTAGGCGGGGGCTCCTACAATGAGCAGTTCTTC
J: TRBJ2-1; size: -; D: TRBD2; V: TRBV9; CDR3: CASSVEGLADNEQFF; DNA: TGTGCCAGCAGCGTAGAAGGACTAGCGGACAATGAGCAGTTCTTC
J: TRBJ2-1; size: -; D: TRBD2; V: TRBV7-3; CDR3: CASSLSPSGRESYNEQFF; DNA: TGTGCCAGCAGCTTAAGTCCTAGCGGGAGGGAATCCTACAATGAGCAGTTCTTC
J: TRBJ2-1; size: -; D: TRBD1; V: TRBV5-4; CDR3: CASSPGQGFYNEQFF; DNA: TGTGCCAGCAGCCCGGGACAGGGCTTCTACAATGAGCAGTTCTTC
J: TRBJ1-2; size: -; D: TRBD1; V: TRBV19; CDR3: CASSNDRGRDYGYTF; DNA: TGTGCCAGTAGTAACGACAGGGGTCGCGACTATGGCTACACCTTC
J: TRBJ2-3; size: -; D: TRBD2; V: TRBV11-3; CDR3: CASSSGLAGVTDTQYF; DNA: TGTGCCAGCAGCTCAGGACTAGCGGGGGTCACAGATACGCAGTATTTT
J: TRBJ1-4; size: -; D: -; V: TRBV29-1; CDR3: CSVATGLSNEKLFF; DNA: TGCAGCGTCGCCACAGGGCTATCTAATGAAAAACTGTTTTTT
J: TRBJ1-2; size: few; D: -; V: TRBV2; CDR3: CASSGNRVPNYGYTF; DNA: TGTGCCAGCAGTGGAAACAGGGTGCCGAACTATGGCTACACCTTC
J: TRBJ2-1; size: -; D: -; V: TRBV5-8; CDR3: CASSRGQPGNHNEQFF; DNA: TGTGCCAGCAGTCGAGGACAGCCCGGCAACCACAATGAGCAGTTCTTC
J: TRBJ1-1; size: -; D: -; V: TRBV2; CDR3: CASSEGFEGEAFF; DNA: TGTGCCAGCAGTGAAGGGTTCGAGGGTGAAGCTTTCTTT
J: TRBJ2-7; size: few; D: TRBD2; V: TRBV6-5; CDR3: CASSPRLASYEQYF; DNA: TGTGCCAGCAGTCCGAGACTAGCATCCTACGAGCAGTACTTC
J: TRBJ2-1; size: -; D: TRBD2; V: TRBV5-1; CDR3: CASRLAGGDNEQFF; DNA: TGCGCCAGCCGGTTAGCGGGAGGGGACAATGAGCAGTTCTTC
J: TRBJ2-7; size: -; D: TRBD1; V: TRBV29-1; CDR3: CSVEASGGYGYEQYF; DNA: TGCAGCGTTGAGGCTTCAGGGGGTTACGGTTACGAGCAGTACTTC
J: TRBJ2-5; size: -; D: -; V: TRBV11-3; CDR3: CASSPGVDNQETQYF; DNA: TGTGCCAGCAGCCCGGGAGTCGATAATCAAGAGACCCAGTACTTC
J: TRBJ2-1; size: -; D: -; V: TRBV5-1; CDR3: CASSLGDGGYNEQFF; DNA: TGCGCCAGCAGCTTGGGAGATGGAGGCTACAATGAGCAGTTCTTC
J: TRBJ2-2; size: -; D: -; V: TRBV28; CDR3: CASLRSGNTGELFF; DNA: TGTGCCAGCCTAAGGAGCGGGAACACCGGGGAGCTGTTTTTT
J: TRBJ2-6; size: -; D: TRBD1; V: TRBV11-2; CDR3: CASSLLGQARSGANVLTF; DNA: TGTGCCAGCAGCCTCTTAGGACAGGCCCGCTCTGGGGCCAACGTCCTGACTTTC
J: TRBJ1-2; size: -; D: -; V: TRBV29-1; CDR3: CSVVGGNYGYTF; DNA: TGCAGCGTTGTGGGGGGAAACTATGGCTACACCTTC
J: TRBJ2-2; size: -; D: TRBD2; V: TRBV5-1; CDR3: CASSSGTSTGELFF; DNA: TGCGCCAGCAGCTCCGGGACTAGCACCGGGGAGCTGTTTTTT
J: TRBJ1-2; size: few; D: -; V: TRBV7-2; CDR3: CASSFPRFQGNYGYTF; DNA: TGTGCCAGCAGCTTTCCCAGGTTCCAGGGGAACTATGGCTACACCTTC
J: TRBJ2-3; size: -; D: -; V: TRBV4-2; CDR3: CASSQAGFGTDTQYF; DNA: TGTGCCAGCAGCCAAGCAGGGTTCGGCACAGATACGCAGTATTTT
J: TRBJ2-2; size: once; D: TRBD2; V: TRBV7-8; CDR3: CASSLEASGYTGELFF; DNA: TGTGCCAGCAGCTTAGAGGCTAGCGGGTACACCGGGGAGCTGTTTTTT
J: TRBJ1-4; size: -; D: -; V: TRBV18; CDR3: CASSPPDGEKLFF; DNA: TGTGCCAGCTCACCACCCGACGGGGAAAAACTGTTTTTT
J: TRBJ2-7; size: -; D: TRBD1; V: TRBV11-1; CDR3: CASSRTGGLSYEQYF; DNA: TGTGCCAGCAGCCGCACAGGGGGCCTCTCCTACGAGCAGTACTTC
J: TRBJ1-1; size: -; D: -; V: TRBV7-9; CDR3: CASSLEEGTEAFF; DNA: TGTGCCAGCAGCTTAGAGGAGGGAACTGAAGCTTTCTTT
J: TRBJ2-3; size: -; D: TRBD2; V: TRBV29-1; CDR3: CSVEGGAQSTDTQYF; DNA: TGCAGCGTTGAGGGAGGGGCGCAAAGCACAGATACGCAGTATTTT
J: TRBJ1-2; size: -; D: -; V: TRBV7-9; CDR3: CASSQDSYGYTF; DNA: TGTGCCAGCAGCCAGGACAGCTACGGCTACACCTTC
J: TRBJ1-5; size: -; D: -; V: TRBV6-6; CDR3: CASSSQPQHF; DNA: TGTGCCAGCAGCAGTCAGCCCCAGCATTTT
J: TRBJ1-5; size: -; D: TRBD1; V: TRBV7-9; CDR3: CASSVGQGDDQPQHF; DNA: TGTGCCAGCAGCGTGGGACAGGGGGACGATCAGCCCCAGCATTTT